This T cell receptor beta chain was observed in a study of T cell responses to AZD1222 COVID-19 vaccine. General observations from the study: Reports say nearly half of spike-specific TCRs go after unmutated variant regions.

Details on this clone: As yet, its antigen is unknown.

Sequencing was performed with immunoSEQ multiplex PCR; in TCRdb, only in-frame clones are kept and a portion is missing. Of tens of thousands of clones listed, approximately 89% are singletons. CDR3 length: 11 residues. Germline-derived CDR1 and CDR2 are LGHDT and YNNKEL (reference sequence). The V gene lost 6 bases and the J gene lost 6 bases, with 6 bases spanning the gap. The rearrangement uses TRBV3-1 (or the pseudogene TRBV3-2) and TRBJ1-3; D unresolved. The clonotype originates from an adult who received the AZD1222 COVID-19 vaccine. The sample consisted of peripheral blood, taken 28 days after the second AZD1222 dose. The CDR3 region has the DNA TGTGCCAGCAGACGACAAAACACCATATATTTT. This gives the protein CASRRQNTIYF.